This T cell receptor beta chain was captured by sequencing in a study of CD4+ T cells in melanoma (dated by TCRdb to between 2021 and 2022). With respect to the entire study: The study examined neoantigen-specific CD4+ T cells in human melanoma. Results the study describes overall, beyond this receptor: The report described a correlation between neoantigen-specific CD4+ T cells and the function of CD8+ T cells, macrophages and B cells. According to the report, neoantigen-specific CD4+ T cells in melanoma displayed diverse differentiation states.

The donors were people with melanoma. On this clone itself: The target of this receptor is not known. One base away there is no much larger clone; base qualities are not given.

Libraries were prepared through the immunoSEQ multiplex PCR assay. The table comes from immuneACCESS by way of TCRdb, which keeps in-frame sequences with V and J called. Part of the clones is missing from these tables; in studies checked, under half for an unresolved V gene and the rest for unknown reasons. The table for this sample lists about 50,000 clones; 85% to 90% of them were counted only once. About 10% of the sample belongs to the ten largest clones. The sample consisted of peripheral blood. The source is a human donor with melanoma.

In nucleotide form, the sequence is TGTGCCAGCAGCCCACGGCTAGCGGGGGGCACAGATACGCAGTATTTT. This gives the protein CASSPRLAGGTDTQYF. The chain uses TRBV7-6 and TRBJ2-3, and TRBD2 matches 10 of the central bases. The germline V gene provides CDR1 SGHVS and CDR2 FNYEAQ. Compared with germline, V lacks 5 bases and J lacks 1 base; bases without a gene match: 6. The CDR3 goes from the cysteine to the phenylalanine over 16 residues. Just CDR3 DNA is preserved here, 48 bases in frame from base 1.